The clone carrying this T cell receptor (beta chain) showed up many times. Its antigen remains unknown. Total RNA came from unfractionated whole blood. The data originate from a study of human T cells and chemical hapten exposure. Study-level background: There were per-sample TCR yield variations, arising mainly from small pooled library volume differences.

Unique molecular identifiers were linked by the library to individual cDNA molecules. MiXCR, applied by TCRdb to the 5' RACE reads, yields one record per CDR3 protein. Altogether some 150,000 distinct CDR3 sequences are present, around 4.4% being singletons, with the ten largest covering over 1.3%. General study findings and limits: Unchanged with DPC sensitization were TCRs above 1 in 1000 frequency.

The origin of this receptor is a female donor in good health.

The CDR3 DNA reads as TGCAGCGCACAGACAGACTTGAACACTGAAGCTTTCTTT. Its protein product is CSAQTDLNTEAFF. This chain joins TRBV29-1 and TRBJ1-1; D is possibly TRBD1 (5 bases). The CDR3 runs 13 residues. Germline CDR1 reads SQVTM; CDR2 reads ANQGSEA. With 7 bases removed from V and 0 bases from J, the gap between germline ends came to 12 bases.